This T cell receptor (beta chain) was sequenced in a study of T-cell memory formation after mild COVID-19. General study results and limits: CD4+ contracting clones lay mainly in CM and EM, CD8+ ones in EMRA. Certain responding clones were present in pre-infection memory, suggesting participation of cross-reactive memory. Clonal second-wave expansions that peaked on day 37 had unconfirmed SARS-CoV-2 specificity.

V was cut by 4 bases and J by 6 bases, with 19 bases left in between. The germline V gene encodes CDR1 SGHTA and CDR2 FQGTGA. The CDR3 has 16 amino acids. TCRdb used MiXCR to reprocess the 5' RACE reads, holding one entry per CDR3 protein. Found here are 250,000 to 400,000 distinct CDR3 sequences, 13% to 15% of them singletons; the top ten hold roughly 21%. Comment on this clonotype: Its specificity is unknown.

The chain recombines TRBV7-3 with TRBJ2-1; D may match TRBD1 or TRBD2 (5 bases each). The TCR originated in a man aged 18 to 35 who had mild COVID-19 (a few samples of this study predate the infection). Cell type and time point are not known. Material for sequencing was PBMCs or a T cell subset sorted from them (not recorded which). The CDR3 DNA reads TGTGCCAGCAGCTCCCGAGGGGCAGCCCAAGGCAATGAGCAGTTCTTC. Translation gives CASSSRGAAQGNEQFF.